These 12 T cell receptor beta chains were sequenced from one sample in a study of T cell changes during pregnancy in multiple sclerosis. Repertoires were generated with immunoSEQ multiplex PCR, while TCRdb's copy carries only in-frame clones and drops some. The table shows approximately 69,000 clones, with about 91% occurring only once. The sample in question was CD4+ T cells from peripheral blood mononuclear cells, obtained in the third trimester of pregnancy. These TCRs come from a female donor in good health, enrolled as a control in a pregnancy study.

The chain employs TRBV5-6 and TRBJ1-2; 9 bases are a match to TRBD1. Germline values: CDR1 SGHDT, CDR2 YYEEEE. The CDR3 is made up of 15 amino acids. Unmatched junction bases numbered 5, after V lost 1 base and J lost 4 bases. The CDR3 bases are TGTGCCAGCAGCTTGCGGGACAGGGCGGGCTATGGCTACACCTTC. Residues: CASSLRDRAGYGYTF.

The CDR3 bases are TGTGCCAGAAGCCACGGGACAGGGGATAAGACCTACGAGCAGTACTTC. It specifies CARSHGTGDKTYEQYF. The J gene is TRBJ2-7, the V gene TRBV5-3; TRBD1 aligns across 10 bases. TRBV5-3 qualifies as an ORF whose function is uncertain. The CDR3 has 16 amino acids. V gave up 4 bases and J gave up 2 bases; unmatched junction bases: 9.

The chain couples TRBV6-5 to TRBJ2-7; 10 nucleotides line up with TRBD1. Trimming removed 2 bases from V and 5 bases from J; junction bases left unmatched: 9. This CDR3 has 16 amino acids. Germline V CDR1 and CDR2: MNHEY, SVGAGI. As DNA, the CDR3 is TGTGCCAGCAGTTACCTGCCGGGACAGGGGTTTAACGAGCAGTACTTC. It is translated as CASSYLPGQGFNEQYF.

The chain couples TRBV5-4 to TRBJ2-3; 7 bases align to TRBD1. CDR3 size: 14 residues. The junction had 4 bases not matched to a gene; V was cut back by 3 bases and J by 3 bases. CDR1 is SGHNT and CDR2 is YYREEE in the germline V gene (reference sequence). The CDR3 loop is CASSSGQITDTQYF. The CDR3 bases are TGTGCCAGCAGCTCGGGACAGATTACAGATACGCAGTATTTT.

The DNA for the CDR3 is TGTGCCAGCAGCCAAGATCTAAGTGAGCCGGGGGGCTACACCTTC. This sequence encodes CASSQDLSEPGGYTF. V and J are TRBV4-2 and TRBJ1-2; unclear D gene. The CDR3 loop spans 15 amino acids. The ends were cut back, 0 bases at V and 8 bases at J, with 16 bases in the middle. Looked up from germline, CDR1 is LGHNA and CDR2 is YNFKEQ.

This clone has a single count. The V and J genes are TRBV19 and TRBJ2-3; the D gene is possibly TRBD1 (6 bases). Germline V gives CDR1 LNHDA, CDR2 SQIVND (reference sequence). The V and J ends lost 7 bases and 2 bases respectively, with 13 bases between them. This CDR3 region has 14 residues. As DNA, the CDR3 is TGTGCCAGTACCACGGGACAAAACACAGATACGCAGTATTTT. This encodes CASTTGQNTDTQYF.

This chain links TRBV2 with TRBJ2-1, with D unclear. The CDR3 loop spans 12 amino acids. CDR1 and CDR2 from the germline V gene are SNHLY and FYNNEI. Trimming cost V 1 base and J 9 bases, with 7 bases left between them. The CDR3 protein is CASSEGSIEQFF. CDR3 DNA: TGTGCCAGCAGTGAAGGTTCTATTGAGCAGTTCTTC.

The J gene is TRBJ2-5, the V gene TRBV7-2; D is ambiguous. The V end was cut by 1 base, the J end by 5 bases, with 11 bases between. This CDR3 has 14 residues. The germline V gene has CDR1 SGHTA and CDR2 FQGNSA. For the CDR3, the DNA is TGTGCCAGCAGCTTAGTGGCCAGTTCGGAGACCCAGTACTTC. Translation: CASSLVASSETQYF.

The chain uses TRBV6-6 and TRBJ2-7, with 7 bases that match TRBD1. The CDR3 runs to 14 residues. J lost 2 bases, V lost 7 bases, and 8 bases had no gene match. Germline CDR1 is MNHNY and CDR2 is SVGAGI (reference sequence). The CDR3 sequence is CASTTGTAAYEQYF. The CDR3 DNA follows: TGTGCCAGCACTACCGGGACAGCCGCCTACGAGCAGTACTTC.

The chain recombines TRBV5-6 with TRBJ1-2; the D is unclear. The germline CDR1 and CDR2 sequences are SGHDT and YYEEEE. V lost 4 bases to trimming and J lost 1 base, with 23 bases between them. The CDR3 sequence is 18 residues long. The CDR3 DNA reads TGTGCCAGCAGCCACGCGTTTTTTTTTGGCAGGATTAACTATGGCTACACCTTC. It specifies CASSHAFFFGRINYGYTF.

This chain's CDR3 is CASRGTGGHVYGYTF. DNA for the CDR3: TGTGCCAGCAGGGGGACAGGGGGCCATGTCTATGGCTACACCTTC. The rearrangement uses TRBV6-5 and TRBJ1-2; 12 bases map to TRBD1. V dropped 6 bases and J dropped 4; count of bases not matched to a gene: 6. This CDR3 contains 15 residues. Germline assignment: CDR1 MNHEY and CDR2 SVGAGI.

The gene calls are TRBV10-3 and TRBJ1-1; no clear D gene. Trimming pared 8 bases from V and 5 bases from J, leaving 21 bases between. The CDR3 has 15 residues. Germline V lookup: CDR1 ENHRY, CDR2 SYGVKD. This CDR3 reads CAIWVEGGGRTEAFF. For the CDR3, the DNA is TGTGCCATCTGGGTCGAGGGAGGAGGGCGAACTGAAGCTTTCTTT.